Here is one T cell receptor beta chain with its context. Clones were sequenced by immunoSEQ multiplex PCR, and TCRdb holds only the in-frame ones, with some missing. The sample holds fewer than 250,000 clones; around 83% are singletons and the top ten take approximately 0.89%. The length of the CDR3 is 13 residues. V lost 2 bases to trimming and J lost 7 bases, with 11 bases between them. Germline CDR1 MNHEY, CDR2 SVGAGI. This specimen belongs to a study of blood T cell repertoires in COVID-19. Study-wide context: Researchers got acute and convalescent COVID-19 samples from the United States, Italy and Spain. PBMCs, B-cell-depleted T cells, or T cells were the source of the cDNA or gDNA that made up the material.

The receptor comes from a man aged 35 to 55 with acute or convalescent COVID-19. This chain links TRBV6-5 with TRBJ1-1; tentative D call: TRBD1 (5 bases). Material for sequencing was peripheral blood. The CDR3 sequence is CASSYATTDEAFF. The DNA for the CDR3 is TGTGCCAGCAGTTACGCAACGACAGATGAAGCTTTCTTT.